This T cell receptor (beta chain) comes out of a study of CD8+ T cells in alopecia areata (dated by TCRdb to the late 2010s). Study-level background: The treated patients, all with moderate-to-severe alopecia areata, were enrolled in an open-label pilot trial of oral tofacitinib given at 5 to 10 mg twice daily. Patients stayed on tofacitinib for 6 to 18 months and then had 6 months of follow-up off drug so that delayed response and recurrence could be assessed. Disease severity in treated patients was measured with the SALT score, which quantifies the percentage of affected scalp surface area. To study T cell clonal expansion in alopecia areata, the researchers applied high-throughput TCRbeta sequencing to both the C3H/HeJ mouse model and human patients. Scalp tissue and sorted CD4+ and CD8+ peripheral blood T cells from patchy and totalis/universalis alopecia areata patients and from healthy controls were covered by human TCRbeta sequencing. Patients on tofacitinib were biopsied at baseline and after 4 and 24 weeks of treatment, and several of the patients also had a later scalp biopsy. Clonality in the scalp was compared among normal scalp (n=4), patchy alopecia areata scalp (n=8), and alopecia totalis/universalis scalp (n=8). RNA came from the PAXgene miRNA kit for fixed scalp, the miRNeasy kit for PBMCs, and the RNeasy kit for mouse skin. TCRbeta CDR3 regions were amplified by immunoSEQ multiplex PCR using 35 Vbeta forward and 13 Jbeta reverse primers.

In regard to this clone: The clone's antigen remains unknown. Base qualities are not recorded, but no much larger clone differs from it by a single base.

The paper's findings and limits, for the study overall: Because the treated cohort was small and included a single nonresponder, larger studies are needed to assess links between baseline CD8+ expansion and response. Many expanded lesional clones persisted in scalp and blood during tofacitinib treatment, which may partly explain relapse after stopping treatment. Resident alphabeta T cells in normal human skin are also sequenced, complicating scalp TCR repertoire analysis, unlike mouse skin dominated by gammadelta T cells. TCR sequences shared between patients were less clear than in mice, possibly partly because of HLA diversity in the patient population. Tofacitinib significantly decreased scalp clonality and the number of expanded CD8+ clones among the top 100 scalp clones. Lesional scalp, especially in alopecia totalis/universalis, showed higher clonality and more expanded CD8+ clones than normal scalp, suggesting antigenic drive.

Taken with the paper, the label for time point translates to: about four weeks on oral tofacitinib. This specimen's treatment or condition label, per the study, means: oral pan-JAK inhibitor, 5-10 mg twice daily. Lesional scalp punch biopsies and peripheral blood were obtained from alopecia areata patients. PBMCs were isolated by density centrifugation and stained for CD3, CD4 and CD8, and CD4+ and CD8+ T cells were sorted on a FACSAria. The method was the immunoSEQ multiplex PCR assay. For TCR sequencing, RNA was extracted from every sample and reverse transcribed into cDNA to serve as template. First-strand cDNA was synthesized with SuperScript III using a 2:1 mix of oligo-dT and random hexamers. A synthetic immune receptor repertoire was used to measure amplification bias, and any remaining bias was corrected computationally. Concerning the study's data processing: Raw reads were preprocessed for error removal, and CDR3 was defined according to IMGT conventions as running from the conserved cysteine to phenylalanine. Clonality was calculated as 1 minus Shannon entropy normalized by log2 of the number of productive unique TCRs. Whether each scalp clone was CD4 or CD8 was inferred by checking scalp TCRbeta sequences against the CD4 and CD8 repertoires from sorted blood. As stored in TCRdb, this immuneACCESS dataset retains in-frame rearrangements with V and J assigned. A fraction of the clones does not appear; measured against another copy, unresolved V genes explain less than half of the discrepancy, and the remainder lacks a known reason. V, J and clone size are taken as reported in that table, and D and trimming were inferred from the DNA itself. The sample table lists some 150,000 clones, around four fifths of them with a count of one. The top ten clonotypes cover 25% of the sample.

Taken from the germline V gene, the CDR1 and CDR2 loops are MGHRA and YSYEKL. V has 0 bases trimmed and J has 2 bases trimmed; junction bases matching no gene number 5. Inclusive of the bounding cysteine and phenylalanine, the CDR3 is 16 residues long. Only the CDR3 portion is preserved as DNA: 48 bases, with reading frame beginning at the first base. Sequencing was performed on CD8+ T cells sorted from blood, taken at week 4, from a patient treated with tofacitinib. The receptor was isolated from a human donor with alopecia areata. The V and J genes are TRBV4-1 and TRBJ2-3; 7 bases in the junction line up with TRBD2. The CDR3 region reads CASSQEPAGNTDTQYF. The nucleotide sequence is given as TGCGCCAGCAGCCAAGAACCAGCGGGGAACACAGATACGCAGTATTTT.